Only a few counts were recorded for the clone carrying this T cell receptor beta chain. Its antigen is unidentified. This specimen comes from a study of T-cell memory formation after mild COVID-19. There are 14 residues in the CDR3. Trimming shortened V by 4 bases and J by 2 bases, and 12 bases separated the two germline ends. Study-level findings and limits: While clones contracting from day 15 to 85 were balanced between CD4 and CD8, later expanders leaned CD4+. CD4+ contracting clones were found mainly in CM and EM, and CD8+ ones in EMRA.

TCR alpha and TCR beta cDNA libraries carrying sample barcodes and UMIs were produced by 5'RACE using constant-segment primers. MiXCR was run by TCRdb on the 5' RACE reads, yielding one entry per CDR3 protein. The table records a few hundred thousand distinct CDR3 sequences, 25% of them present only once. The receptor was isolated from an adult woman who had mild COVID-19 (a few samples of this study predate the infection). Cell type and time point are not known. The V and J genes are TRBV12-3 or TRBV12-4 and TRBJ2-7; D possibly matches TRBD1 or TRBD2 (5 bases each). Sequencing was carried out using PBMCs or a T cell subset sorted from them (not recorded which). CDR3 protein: CASSYRDPAYEQYF. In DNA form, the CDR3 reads TGTGCCAGCAGTTACCGGGACCCCGCCTACGAGCAGTACTTC.